These 14 T cell receptor beta chains were sequenced from one sample in a study of T cells in Graves' hyperthyroidism and ophthalmopathy. Researchers amplified the TCR beta CDR3 regions from RNA transcripts. A set of HTBI primers served as the primers for a first-round RT-PCR of the TCR CDR3. TCRdb ran MiXCR on the multiplex PCR reads and lists one entry per CDR3 protein. Of under 350,000 distinct CDR3 sequences in the sample, 15% to 20% were seen once. The specimen was blood. Receptors were obtained from a woman in her 50s with Graves' hyperthyroidism.

This clonotype was detected ten times or more. DNA for the CDR3: TGCGCCAGCAGCTTTGCGGGTGTAACCTACAATGAGCAGTTCTTC. Translated: CASSFAGVTYNEQFF. The rearrangement uses TRBV5-1 and TRBJ2-1, with D possibly matching TRBD2 (5 bases). The CDR3 sequence is 15 residues long. Germline values: CDR1 SGHRS, CDR2 YFSETQ. The V and J ends lost 2 bases and 2 bases respectively, with 11 bases between them.

This clonotype was seen many times. The V gene is TRBV15, the J gene TRBJ2-1; 12 bases line up with TRBD2. This CDR3 is built from 17 residues. With V trimmed by 0 bases and J by 9 bases, 9 bases remained unmatched. Germline CDR1 and CDR2: LNHNV and YYDKDF (reference sequence). Here the CDR3 reads CATSRDMAASGGAEQFF. Written as DNA, the CDR3 is TGTGCCACCAGCAGAGATATGGCGGCTAGCGGGGGGGCTGAGCAGTTCTTC.

This clonotype was counted at least ten times. J is TRBJ1-1 and V is TRBV18; tentative D call: TRBD1 (6 bases). The V gene lost 2 bases and the J gene lost 2 bases, with 9 bases spanning the gap. Germline CDR1 and CDR2: KGHSH and LQKENI. CDR3 length equals 14 residues. The CDR3 loop is CASSPGGGNTEAFF. The DNA for the CDR3 is TGTGCCAGCTCACCAGGGGGCGGAAACACTGAAGCTTTCTTT.

As to this clonotype: A much larger clone is a single base away; this may be a read error. The chain couples TRBV28 to TRBJ2-7; 9 nucleotides agree with TRBD1. The CDR3 is 15 residues long. The V gene's germline CDR1 is MDHEN and CDR2 SYDVKM. J was trimmed by 2 bases and V by 7 bases; bases with no gene match: 9. The CDR3 protein is CASNLPGQGAYEQYF. For the CDR3, the DNA is TGTGCCAGCAACTTGCCGGGACAGGGCGCCTACGAGCAGTACTTC. The full variable domain, completed using reference TRBV28 and TRBJ2-7, is DVKVTQSSRYLVKRTGEKVFLECVQDMDHENMFWYRQDPGLGLRLIYFSYDVKMKEKGDIPEGYSVSREKKERFSLILESASTNQTSMYLCASNLPGQGAYEQYFGPGTRLTVT.

The sample holds many counts of this clonotype. The gene calls are TRBV20-1 and TRBJ1-1, with TRBD1 as a possible D gene (6 bases). The CDR3 extends over 12 amino acids. The germline V and J ends were trimmed by 5 bases and 4 bases, with 11 bases remaining between them. Per the germline V gene, CDR1 is DFQATT and CDR2 is SNEGSKA (reference sequence). CDR3 sequence reads: CSAPLDSTEAFF. In nucleotides, the CDR3 is TGCAGTGCTCCACTGGACAGCACTGAAGCTTTCTTT.

In its sample, this clonotype was seen many times. The V and J genes are TRBV6-1 and TRBJ2-3; D is possibly TRBD1 (5 bases). The germline CDR1 and CDR2 sequences are MNHNS and SASEGT. This CDR3 is built from 13 residues. V was clipped by 4 bases and J by 4 bases, with 9 bases between them. The CDR3 DNA is TGTGCCAGCAGTGCCGTGGGGCCAGATACGCAGTATTTT. This translates into CASSAVGPDTQYF.

This sequence joins TRBV5-1 and TRBJ2-3; 12 positions match TRBD1. Germline trimming cut 4 bases from V and 2 bases from J; bases unmatched to any gene: 8. The CDR3 loop spans 17 amino acids. The germline V gene encodes CDR1 SGHRS and CDR2 YFSETQ. CDR3 sequence reads: CASSLLAGQGATDTQYF. CDR3 DNA: TGCGCCAGCAGCCTACTCGCGGGACAGGGGGCCACAGATACGCAGTATTTT.

In its sample, this clonotype was seen many times. The chain recombines TRBV18 with TRBJ2-7; D remains unclear. Trimming removed 3 bases from V and 4 bases from J, with 19 bases in between. The CDR3 totals 16 residues. Germline lookup yields CDR1 KGHSH and CDR2 LQKENI. CDR3 DNA: TGTGCCAGCTCACCCCAGCCCCCAAGGGAAGGGTACGAGCAGTACTTC. Protein sequence: CASSPQPPREGYEQYF.

Worth noting for this clonotype: At one boundary the junction diverges from the germline segment, which might be a read error. This rearrangement joins TRBV6-1 to TRBJ2-2; D may be TRBD1 (5 bases). CDR3 size: 10 residues. Germline V gene data show CDR1 as MNHNS and CDR2 as SASEGT. The CDR3 DNA reads as TGTGCCAGCCGGGCGCCAGGGCCCGTTTTT. The encoded protein is CASRAPGPVF.

As regards this clonotype: Sequence at one end of the junction differs from germline and may be a read error. The chain is built from TRBV5-1 and TRBJ1-5, with D hard to call. Germline loops: CDR1 SGHRS, CDR2 YFSETQ. The CDR3 contains 13 residues. Here the CDR3 reads CASSLMGNQHQHF. Written as DNA, the CDR3 is TGTGCCAGCAGCTTGATGGGCAATCAGCACCAGCATTTT. Together with reference TRBV5-1 and TRBJ1-5, the CDR3 gives the full variable domain: KAGVTQTPRYLIKTRGQQVTLSCSPISGHRSVSWYQQTPGQGLQFLFEYFSETQRNKGNFPGRFSGRQFSNSRSEMNVSTLELGDSALYLCASSLMGNQHQHFGDGTRLSIL.

The CDR3 sequence is CASSIPLTGWGFYGYTF. CDR3 DNA sequence: TGTGCCAGTAGTATCCCTTTGACAGGGTGGGGATTCTATGGCTACACCTTC. The chain employs TRBV19 and TRBJ1-2, with 7 nucleotides matching TRBD1. The trim removed 3 bases at V and 4 bases at J, leaving 14 bases unmatched. This CDR3 has 17 residues. Germline lookup yields CDR1 LNHDA and CDR2 SQIVND (reference sequence).

The rearrangement links TRBV20-1 to TRBJ2-3; 7 bases are a match to TRBD2. Germline V gene sequence: CDR1 DFQATT, CDR2 SNEGSKA (reference sequence). The junction had 7 bases not matched to a gene; V was cut back by 0 bases and J by 4 bases. The CDR3 is made up of 15 amino acids. CDR3 nucleotides: TGCAGTGCTAGAGATCCCCGGGGGGAGCCAGATACGCAGTATTTT. It is translated as CSARDPRGEPDTQYF.

Ten or more counts support this clonotype. The V gene is TRBV3-1, the J gene TRBJ2-7; D gene ambiguous. Germline values: CDR1 LGHDT, CDR2 YNNKEL (reference sequence). V dropped 0 bases and J dropped 7 bases, with 4 bases sitting between them. There are 11 residues in the CDR3. The DNA for the CDR3 is TGTGCCAGCAGCCAAGACAGGGAGCAGTACTTC. Translated: CASSQDREQYF.

This clonotype was seen just once. The chain links TRBV30 to TRBJ1-1, with unresolved D. Looked up from germline, CDR1 is GTSNPN and CDR2 is SVGIG (reference sequence). The CDR3 consists of 13 residues. Trimming left V 0 bases short and J 6 bases short, with 11 bases between. CDR3 in DNA: TGTGCCTGGAGTGTAGGCGTTATCGCTGAAGCTTTCTTT. Residues: CAWSVGVIAEAFF. Full variable domain (missing parts from reference TRBV30 and TRBJ1-1): SQTIHQWPATLVQPVGSPLSLECTVEGTSNPNLYWYRQAAGRGLQLLFYSVGIGQISSEVPQNLSASRPQDRQFILSSKKLLLSDSGFYLCAWSVGVIAEAFFGQGTRLTVV.